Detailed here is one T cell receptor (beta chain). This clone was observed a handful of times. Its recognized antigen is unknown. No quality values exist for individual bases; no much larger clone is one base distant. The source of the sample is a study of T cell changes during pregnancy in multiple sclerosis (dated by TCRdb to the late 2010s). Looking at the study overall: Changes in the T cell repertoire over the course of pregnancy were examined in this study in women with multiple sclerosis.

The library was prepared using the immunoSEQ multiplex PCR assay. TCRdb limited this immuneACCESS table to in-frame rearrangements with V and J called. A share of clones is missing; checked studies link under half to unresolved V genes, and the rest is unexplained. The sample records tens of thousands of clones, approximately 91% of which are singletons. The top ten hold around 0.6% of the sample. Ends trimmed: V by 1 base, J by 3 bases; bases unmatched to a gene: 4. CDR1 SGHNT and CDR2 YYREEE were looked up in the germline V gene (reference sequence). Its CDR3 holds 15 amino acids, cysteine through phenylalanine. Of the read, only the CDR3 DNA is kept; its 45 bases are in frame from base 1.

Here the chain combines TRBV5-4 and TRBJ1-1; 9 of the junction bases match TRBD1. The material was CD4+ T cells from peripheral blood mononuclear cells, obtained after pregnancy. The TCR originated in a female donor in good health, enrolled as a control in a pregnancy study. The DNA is TGTGCCAGCAGCTTGACAGGGGGCGGTGACACTGAAGCTTTCTTT. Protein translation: CASSLTGGGDTEAFF.